This passage covers 23 T cell receptor beta chains from one sample sequenced in a study of post-analysis software for immune sequencing data. The TCR beta cDNA libraries contained unique molecular identifiers. TCRdb passed the PCR reads through MiXCR, listing each CDR3 protein once. The sample contains about 160,000 distinct CDR3 sequences, roughly 35% of which appear only once. The sample was blood, taken after autologous hematopoietic stem cell transplantation. Every receptor here comes from a girl aged 10 to 17 with multiple sclerosis.

This clonotype was counted only a few times. The chain is built from TRBV6-1 and TRBJ1-1; 7 bases line up with TRBD1. This CDR3 has 14 amino acids. The ends lost 0 bases at V and 4 bases at J; junction bases unmatched: 2. CDR1 and CDR2 from the germline V gene are MNHNS and SASEGT. Here the CDR3 reads CASSEAGTVTEAFF. In DNA form, the CDR3 reads TGTGCCAGCAGTGAAGCGGGGACAGTCACTGAAGCTTTCTTT.

This clonotype was seen a few times. The V and J genes are TRBV27 and TRBJ2-5, with TRBD1 matching over 10 bases. CDR1 is MNHEY and CDR2 is SMNVEV in the germline V gene (reference sequence). The CDR3 loop spans 14 amino acids. J lost 5 bases, V lost 2 bases, and 2 bases had no gene match. CDR3 sequence: CASSLRDRGETQYF. DNA for the CDR3: TGTGCCAGCAGTTTAAGGGACAGGGGTGAGACCCAGTACTTC.

This clonotype was observed at least ten times. The rearrangement links TRBV6-2 or TRBV6-3 to TRBJ2-2; unclear D gene. V was clipped by 6 bases and J by 7 bases, with 3 bases between them. The CDR3 sequence is 10 residues long. Looked up from germline, CDR1 is MNHEY and CDR2 is SVGEGT. In DNA, the CDR3 is TGTGCCAGCAGAGACGGGGAGCTGTTTTTT. This sequence encodes CASRDGELFF.

The sample holds many counts of this clonotype. The chain combines TRBV29-1 with TRBJ1-5; possible D gene TRBD1, 6 bases. V was shortened by 6 bases and J by 4 bases, with 13 bases between the two germline ends. CDR1 is SQVTM, CDR2 ANQGSEA, per germline. The CDR3 is made up of 13 amino acids. The CDR3 sequence is CSVRDNFNQPQHF. In DNA form, the CDR3 reads TGCAGCGTGAGGGACAACTTTAATCAGCCCCAGCATTTT. Variable domain in full (rest from reference TRBV29-1 and TRBJ1-5): SAVISQKPSRDICQRGTSLTIQCQVDSQVTMMFWYRQQPGQSLTLIATANQGSEATYESGFVIDKFPISRPNLTFSTLTVSNMSPEDSSIYLCSVRDNFNQPQHFGDGTRLSIL.

This clonotype was detected a few times. The chain recombines TRBV7-2 with TRBJ1-2; 9 bases agree with TRBD1. V lost 5 bases and J lost 2; bases outside the gene matches: 6. Germline CDR1 SGHTA, CDR2 FQGNSA. The CDR3 is 15 amino acids. For the CDR3, the DNA is TGTGCCAGCAGCCCCGCCGGGACAGGGAACTATGGCTACACCTTC. Translation: CASSPAGTGNYGYTF.

This clonotype was detected only a few times. The chain uses TRBV7-2 and TRBJ2-3, with D perhaps being TRBD1 or TRBD2 (5 bases each). Trimming removed 7 bases at V and 5 bases at J, with 22 bases between. Germline CDR1 is SGHTA and CDR2 is FQGNSA. The CDR3 sequence is 16 residues long. CDR3 region: CASILLGAGLGDTQYF. CDR3 coding DNA: TGTGCCAGCATCCTCCTCGGGGCCGGATTAGGAGATACGCAGTATTTT. The full variable domain, rest sourced from reference TRBV7-2 and TRBJ2-3, is GAGVSQSPSNKVTEKGKDVELRCDPISGHTALYWYRQSLGQGLEFLIYFQGNSAPDKSGLPSDRFSAERTGGSVSTLTIQRTQQEDSAVYLCASILLGAGLGDTQYFGPGTRLTVL.

This clonotype was seen only a few times. The rearrangement uses TRBV5-1 and TRBJ2-1, with 8 bases matching TRBD1. Trimming at V came to 3 bases and at J to 2 bases, leaving 4 bases not matched to a gene. CDR1 is SGHRS and CDR2 is YFSETQ in the germline V gene. The CDR3 sequence is 15 residues long. CDR3 loop: CASSSGTGTYNEQFF. Written as DNA, the CDR3 is TGCGCCAGCAGCTCTGGGACAGGAACCTACAATGAGCAGTTCTTC.

This clonotype was seen repeatedly, ten times or more. The chain is built from TRBV5-1 and TRBJ2-7; possibly TRBD1 or TRBD2 for D (6 bases each). The CDR3 covers 12 residues. Germline CDR1 SGHRS, CDR2 YFSETQ. Trimming left V 7 bases short and J 5 bases short, with 13 bases between. CDR3 bases: TGCGCCAGCCACGGAGGGGGGAACGAGCAGTACTTC. Amino acids: CASHGGGNEQYF.

In this sample, this clonotype turned up many times. This sequence joins TRBV15 and TRBJ2-1, with 13 positions matching TRBD2. V trimming: 5 bases; J trimming: 7 bases; junction bases outside the gene matches: 5. This CDR3 is built from 15 residues. The germline gives CDR1 LNHNV, CDR2 YYDKDF (reference sequence). The CDR3 loop is CATSGRGLAGNEQFF. CDR3 bases: TGTGCCACCAGCGGCCGGGGACTAGCGGGGAATGAGCAGTTCTTC.

This chain uses TRBV7-9 with TRBJ2-3; D may be TRBD2 (5 bases). Germline-derived CDR1 and CDR2 are SEHNR and FQNEAQ (reference sequence). This CDR3 contains 14 residues. The V gene lost 5 bases and the J gene lost 5 bases, with 14 bases spanning the gap. The CDR3 here is CASSPAPRGDTQYF. The CDR3 region has the DNA TGTGCCAGCAGCCCCGCTCCCCGGGGAGATACGCAGTATTTT.

This clonotype was seen more than once but under ten times. The CDR3 DNA sequence: TGTGCCAGCGCAGGGGAAGGGATATACAATGAGCAGTTCTTC. This encodes CASAGEGIYNEQFF. The gene calls are TRBV12-3 or TRBV12-4 and TRBJ2-1; a weak D match, TRBD1 (6 bases). The V end was cut by 8 bases, the J end by 4 bases, with 15 bases between. This CDR3 is built from 14 residues.

This clonotype has more than one count but fewer than ten. The chain couples TRBV9 to TRBJ2-7; 8 bases align to TRBD2. This CDR3 spans 14 amino acids. CDR1 and CDR2 (germline): SGDLS, YYNGEE. V gave up 3 bases and J gave up 0 bases; unmatched junction bases: 2. DNA of the CDR3: TGTGCCAGCAGCGGGGGGACTAGCTCCTACGAGCAGTACTTC. It encodes CASSGGTSSYEQYF. The complete variable domain, with remaining parts taken from reference TRBV9 and TRBJ2-7, reads DSGVTQTPKHLITATGQRVTLRCSPRSGDLSVYWYQQSLDQGLQFLIQYYNGEERAKGNILERFSAQQFPDLHSELNLSSLELGDSALYFCASSGGTSSYEQYFGPGTRLTVT.

The chain uses TRBV7-2 and TRBJ2-1; D not certain. The germline CDR1 and CDR2 sequences are SGHTA and FQGNSA. V lost 1 base to trimming and J lost 4 bases, with 8 bases between them. The CDR3 is 14 amino acids. CDR3 region: CASSLGVDYNEQFF. Here the CDR3 DNA reads TGTGCCAGCAGCTTAGGGGTCGATTACAATGAGCAGTTCTTC.

With regard to this clonotype: One end of the junction does not line up with germline, which may come from a read error. The chain has TRBV3-1 and TRBJ2-7; 15 bases map to TRBD2. Germline CDR1 is LGHDT and CDR2 is YNNKEL (reference sequence). The CDR3 loop spans 15 amino acids. The CDR3 loop is CASSPGLAGGDEQYF. CDR3 nucleotides: TGTGCCAGCAGCCCGGGACTAGCGGGGGGCGACGAACAGTACTTC.

This clonotype was seen a handful of times. V gene TRBV9 combines with J gene TRBJ1-1; tentative D call: TRBD1 (5 bases). The CDR3 runs 14 residues. CDR1 is SGDLS and CDR2 is YYNGEE in the germline V gene. Trimming stripped 1 base from V and 4 bases from J, with 11 bases between. CDR3 region: CASSVHGRGTEAFF. The DNA of the CDR3 is TGTGCCAGCAGCGTACACGGGAGGGGCACTGAAGCTTTCTTT.

This clonotype has just a few counts. The genes are TRBV6-6 and TRBJ2-7; 11 bases map to TRBD2. The V and J ends lost 5 bases and 3 bases, in that order; junction bases with no gene match: 9. This CDR3 contains 16 residues. The germline gives CDR1 MNHNY, CDR2 SVGAGI (reference sequence). CDR3 sequence: CASSPLGLAENYEQYF. DNA for the CDR3: TGTGCCAGCAGTCCTCTGGGACTAGCGGAGAACTACGAGCAGTACTTC.

J is TRBJ1-5 and V is TRBV28; 12 bases are shared with TRBD1. CDR1 MDHEN and CDR2 SYDVKM come from the germline V gene. The CDR3 runs to 20 residues. V shed 10 bases and J 2 bases; nucleotides not matched to a gene: 21. CDR3 bases: TGTGCCACCCAGTTTCTCCCCCCGGGACAGGGGGCGTCGGGCAATCAGCCCCAGCATTTT. Amino acids: CATQFLPPGQGASGNQPQHF.

This clonotype came up many times. The CDR3 DNA is TGTGCCACCGGGGACAGGGTAAGGAATGAGCAGTTCTTC. It specifies CATGDRVRNEQFF. The genes are TRBV15 and TRBJ2-1, with TRBD1 matching over 9 bases. This CDR3 has 13 amino acids. The ends lost 8 bases at V and 7 bases at J; junction bases unmatched: 6. Germline values: CDR1 LNHNV, CDR2 YYDKDF (reference sequence).

Worth noting for this clonotype: A much more abundant neighbour one base away suggests this may be a read error. This CDR3 reads CASSPQLAGKYEQYF. The CDR3 DNA follows: TGTGCCAGCAGTCCCCAACTAGCGGGGAAATACGAGCAGTACTTC. The J gene is TRBJ2-7, the V gene TRBV12-3 or TRBV12-4; 10 bases map to TRBD2. V was pared by 5 bases and J by 4 bases, with 8 bases of the junction left unmatched. The CDR3 contains 15 residues.

Comment on this clonotype: The junction departs from the called germline gene at one end, perhaps through a read error. This sequence joins TRBV27 and TRBJ2-7; no clear D gene. Germline V gives CDR1 MNHEY, CDR2 SMNVEV (reference sequence). This CDR3 spans 13 amino acids. CDR3 amino acids: CASRLSATDERYF. The CDR3 DNA is TGTGCCAGCAGGTTATCCGCGACGGACGAGCGGTACTTC.

This sequence joins TRBV7-3 and TRBJ2-7; 7 bases line up with TRBD1. Germline CDR1 reads SGHTA; CDR2 reads FQGTGA. Trimming cost V 0 bases and J 6 bases; bases outside gene matches: 2. CDR3 length equals 13 residues. The CDR3 is CASSLTAGGEQYF. The CDR3 DNA is TGTGCCAGCAGCTTAACGGCAGGGGGCGAGCAGTACTTC.

As to this clonotype: Possible read error: a much larger clone is one base away. J is TRBJ2-3 and V is TRBV27; 9 positions match TRBD2. Germline CDR1 MNHEY, CDR2 SMNVEV (reference sequence). The CDR3 spans 17 residues. For the CDR3, the DNA is TGTACCAGCAGTTTTATTCCTAGCGGGGTCTACACAGATACGCAGTATTTT. Translation gives CTSSFIPSGVYTDTQYF.

The V call is TRBV29-1, the J call TRBJ1-2; 8 nucleotides align to TRBD1. Germline V gene lookup returns CDR1 SQVTM and CDR2 ANQGSEA. This CDR3 comprises 11 residues. Germline trimming cut 5 bases from V and 8 bases from J; bases unmatched to any gene: 4. CDR3 in amino acids: CSVFQGAGYTF. The CDR3 DNA is TGCAGCGTTTTCCAGGGGGCCGGCTACACCTTC.